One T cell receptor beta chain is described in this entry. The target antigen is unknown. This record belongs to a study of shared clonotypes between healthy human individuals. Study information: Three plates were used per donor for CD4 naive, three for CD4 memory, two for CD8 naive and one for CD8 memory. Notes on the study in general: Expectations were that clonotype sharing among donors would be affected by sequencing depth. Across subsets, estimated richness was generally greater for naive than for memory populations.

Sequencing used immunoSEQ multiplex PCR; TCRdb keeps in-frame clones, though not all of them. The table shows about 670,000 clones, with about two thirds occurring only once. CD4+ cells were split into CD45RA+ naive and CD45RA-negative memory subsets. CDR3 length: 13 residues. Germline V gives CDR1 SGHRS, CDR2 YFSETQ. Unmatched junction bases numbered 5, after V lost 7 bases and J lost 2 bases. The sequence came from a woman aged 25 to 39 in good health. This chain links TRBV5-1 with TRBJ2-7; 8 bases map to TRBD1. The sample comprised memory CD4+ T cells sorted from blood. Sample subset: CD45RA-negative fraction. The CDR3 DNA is TGCGCCAGCTCCGGGACAGGACCCTACGAGCAGTACTTC. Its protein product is CASSGTGPYEQYF. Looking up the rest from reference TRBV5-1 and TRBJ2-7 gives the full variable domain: KAGVTQTPRYLIKTRGQQVTLSCSPISGHRSVSWYQQTPGQGLQFLFEYFSETQRNKGNFPGRFSGRQFSNSRSEMNVSTLELGDSALYLCASSGTGPYEQYFGPGTRLTVT.